These 29 T cell receptor beta chains share one sample of origin, sequenced in a study of cytotoxic CD8 clonotypes in ibrutinib-treated CLL. Measured with immunoSEQ multiplex PCR; TCRdb has only the in-frame clones, and not every one. The sample records 150,000 or so clones, approximately 90% being singletons. The specimen comprised PBMCs, sampled at disease progression, from a patient treated with ibrutinib. The receptors were gathered from a human donor with chronic lymphocytic leukemia.

The genes are TRBV27 and TRBJ1-2; D is possibly TRBD1 (6 bases). V was pared by 7 bases and J by 1 base, with 16 bases between. The CDR3 loop spans 15 amino acids. In germline, CDR1 is MNHEY, CDR2 SMNVEV (reference sequence). Here the CDR3 reads CASNEQGFGNYGYTF. The CDR3 DNA reads TGTGCCAGCAACGAACAGGGATTCGGTAACTATGGCTACACCTTC.

The rearrangement links TRBV27 to TRBJ2-1; 8 bases are a match to TRBD1. The V gene's germline CDR1 is MNHEY and CDR2 SMNVEV (reference sequence). Trimming cost V 3 bases and J 3 bases; bases outside gene matches: 4. The CDR3 consists of 15 residues. The CDR3 DNA reads as TGTGCCAGCAGTTTTACAGGGGGACTCTACAATGAGCAGTTCTTC. This encodes CASSFTGGLYNEQFF.

The CDR3 here is CASSIAGRISGANVLTF. CDR3 coding DNA: TGTGCCAGTAGTATAGCCGGACGGATCTCTGGGGCCAACGTCCTGACTTTC. The V call is TRBV19, the J call TRBJ2-6, with D hard to call. This CDR3 has 17 residues. Germline V gene sequence: CDR1 LNHDA, CDR2 SQIVND (reference sequence). With 1 base removed from V and 0 bases from J, the gap between germline ends came to 10 bases.

The V call is TRBV29-1, the J call TRBJ1-2, with D unresolved. This CDR3 is 14 amino acids long. Trimming left V 4 bases short and J 0 bases short, with 12 bases between. The V gene's germline CDR1 is SQVTM and CDR2 ANQGSEA. For the CDR3, the DNA is TGCAGCGTTGTGGATCAGTCCTCTAACTATGGCTACACCTTC. Amino acid sequence: CSVVDQSSNYGYTF.

This chain's CDR3 is CAWSVSRVPSYNEQFF. Here the CDR3 DNA reads TGTGCCTGGAGTGTATCTAGGGTTCCGTCCTACAATGAGCAGTTCTTC. The gene calls are TRBV30 and TRBJ2-1; no clear D gene. V was shortened by 0 bases and J by 1 base, with 13 bases between the two germline ends. Germline lookup yields CDR1 GTSNPN and CDR2 SVGIG (reference sequence). The CDR3 extends over 16 amino acids. The entire variable domain, with the rest obtained from reference TRBV30 and TRBJ2-1, is as follows: SQTIHQWPATLVQPVGSPLSLECTVEGTSNPNLYWYRQAAGRGLQLLFYSVGIGQISSEVPQNLSASRPQDRQFILSSKKLLLSDSGFYLCAWSVSRVPSYNEQFFGPGTRLTVL.

The CDR3 DNA sequence: TGTGCCAGCAGCATTAACCCTGGACGGAGCTCTGGAAACACCATATATTTT. Translation: CASSINPGRSSGNTIYF. The chain employs TRBV11-2 and TRBJ1-3, with D unresolved. CDR3 length: 17 amino acids. The germline V and J ends were trimmed by 5 bases and 0 bases, with 17 bases remaining between them. In germline, CDR1 is SGHAT, CDR2 FQNNGV.

This chain links TRBV25-1 with TRBJ1-1; 8 bases are shared with TRBD1. After removal of 7 bases from V and 4 bases from J, the junction contained 5 bases not matched to a gene. In germline, CDR1 is MGHDK, CDR2 SYGVNS. The length of the CDR3 is 13 residues. CDR3 protein: CASTRGQGTEAFF. In DNA form, the CDR3 reads TGTGCCAGCACCAGAGGACAGGGCACTGAAGCTTTCTTT.

This clone has more than one count but fewer than ten. The chain employs TRBV7-2 and TRBJ1-1; D gene unclear. Germline CDR1 and CDR2: SGHTA and FQGNSA. V was cut by 1 base and J by 5 bases, with 8 bases left in between. The CDR3 spans 13 residues. For the CDR3, the DNA is TGTGCCAGCAGCTTAGTTAAAACGACTGAAGCTTTCTTT. Its translation: CASSLVKTTEAFF.

This rearrangement joins TRBV9 to TRBJ1-5, with TRBD1 as a possible D gene (6 bases). Trimming pared 0 bases from V and 7 bases from J, leaving 8 bases between. CDR1 is SGDLS, CDR2 YYNGEE, per germline. This CDR3 contains 13 residues. The DNA of the CDR3 is TGTGCCAGCAGCGTAGCACAGGGACAGCCCCAGCATTTT. Translation gives CASSVAQGQPQHF.

The CDR3 bases are TGTGCCATAGATATCGGCGGTCCTAGCACAGATACGCAGTATTTT. This encodes CAIDIGGPSTDTQYF. This chain joins TRBV2 and TRBJ2-3; the D is unclear. The germline V gene has CDR1 SNHLY and CDR2 FYNNEI. This CDR3 comprises 15 residues. The V and J ends lost 10 bases and 0 bases respectively, with 17 bases between them. The variable domain in full, with the rest retrieved from reference TRBV2 and TRBJ2-3, is EPEVTQTPSHQVTQMGQEVILRCVPISNHLYFYWYRQILGQKVEFLVSFYNNEISEKSEIFDDQFSVERPDGSNFTLKIRSTKLEDSAMYFCAIDIGGPSTDTQYFGPGTRLTVL.

This rearrangement joins TRBV9 to TRBJ1-2; TRBD1 might be the D (5 bases). CDR1 and CDR2 (germline): SGDLS, YYNGEE. The CDR3 contains 15 residues. Trimming took 3 bases from V and 0 from J, leaving 12 bases between them. The CDR3 DNA follows: TGTGCCAGCAGCGCCGACAGTAACTCTAACTATGGCTACACCTTC. Translation: CASSADSNSNYGYTF.

V usage is TRBV7-9 and J usage is TRBJ2-7; 11 bases are shared with TRBD2. CDR1 is SEHNR and CDR2 is FQNEAQ in the germline V gene (reference sequence). CDR3 length: 18 amino acids. The V and J ends lost 4 bases and 5 bases, in that order; junction bases with no gene match: 16. This CDR3 is CASSYPQARTSGYHEQYF. CDR3 in DNA: TGTGCCAGCAGCTACCCCCAGGCCCGGACTAGCGGGTACCACGAGCAGTACTTC.

This chain joins TRBV7-9 and TRBJ1-4; no clear D gene. The CDR3 has 15 amino acids. CDR1 is SEHNR, CDR2 FQNEAQ, per germline (reference sequence). Trimming shortened V by 2 bases and J by 5 bases, and 12 bases separated the two germline ends. The CDR3 coding sequence is TGTGCCAGCAGCTTAACTTTCTTGCCGAATGAAAAACTGTTTTTT. This sequence encodes CASSLTFLPNEKLFF.

The count of this clone is one. The CDR3 coding sequence is TGTGCCAGTAAACCACAGGGCTCTGGAAACACCATATATTTT. The encoded protein is CASKPQGSGNTIYF. J is TRBJ1-3 and V is TRBV19, with D possibly matching TRBD1 (6 bases). There are 14 residues in the CDR3. Trimming took off 7 bases at V and 0 bases at J, with 10 bases between the two ends. In germline, CDR1 is LNHDA, CDR2 SQIVND (reference sequence).

This sequence joins TRBV2 and TRBJ2-1, with D possibly being TRBD2 (5 bases). Germline V CDR1 and CDR2: SNHLY, FYNNEI. CDR3 length: 11 residues. V lost 7 bases and J 8 bases, leaving 9 bases between the germline ends. DNA of the CDR3: TGTGCCAGCACGGGATTCCATGAGCAGTTCTTC. It yields the protein CASTGFHEQFF.

This clone was recorded a few times. J is TRBJ2-3 and V is TRBV11-2; 9 bases map to TRBD2. With 5 bases clipped from V and 5 bases from J, the junction kept 11 bases outside the gene matches. The CDR3 length is 16 residues. CDR1 and CDR2 (germline): SGHAT, FQNNGV. The CDR3 is CASSGTEREVVDTQYF. DNA for the CDR3: TGTGCCAGCAGCGGAACCGAGCGGGAGGTGGTAGATACGCAGTATTTT.

This clone occurred once. The genes are TRBV7-3 and TRBJ2-2; TRBD2 is a possible D gene (5 bases). The CDR3 sequence is 15 residues long. V dropped 0 bases and J dropped 0 bases, with 5 bases sitting between them. The germline V gene encodes CDR1 SGHTA and CDR2 FQGTGA. CDR3 amino acids: CASSLTSANTGELFF. For the CDR3, the DNA is TGTGCCAGCAGCTTAACTAGCGCGAACACCGGGGAGCTGTTTTTT.

This chain connects TRBV19 to TRBJ2-5; the D is unclear. The CDR3 is 12 amino acids. Trimming took 0 bases from V and 7 from J, leaving 6 bases between them. Germline CDR1 is LNHDA and CDR2 is SQIVND (reference sequence). CDR3 DNA sequence: TGTGCCAGTAGTATAGATGACCGGACCCAGTACTTC. This translates into CASSIDDRTQYF. The variable domain in full, with the rest retrieved from reference TRBV19 and TRBJ2-5, is DGGITQSPKYLFRKEGQNVTLSCEQNLNHDAMYWYRQDPGQGLRLIYYSQIVNDFQKGDIAEGYSVSREKKESFPLTVTSAQKNPTAFYLCASSIDDRTQYFGPGTRLLVL.

The V and J genes are TRBV20-1 and TRBJ1-2; D unclear. This CDR3 spans 9 amino acids. CDR1 and CDR2 from the germline V gene are DFQATT and SNEGSKA (reference sequence). The germline V and J ends were trimmed by 4 bases and 4 bases, with 1 base remaining between them. DNA of the CDR3: TGCAGTGCTACCTATGGCTACACCTTC. Protein sequence: CSATYGYTF.

V gene TRBV19 combines with J gene TRBJ1-4; D may be TRBD1 (5 bases). Germline V gene lookup returns CDR1 LNHDA and CDR2 SQIVND (reference sequence). This CDR3 has 12 residues. V lost 6 bases and J lost 8, with 10 bases in between. CDR3 in amino acids: CASSLGGEKLFF. The CDR3 nucleotides are TGTGCCAGTAGCCTGGGGGGAGAAAAACTGTTTTTT.

This clone was recorded a few times. V is TRBV7-9 and J is TRBJ2-7, with 10 positions matching TRBD2. Germline CDR1 reads SEHNR; CDR2 reads FQNEAQ (reference sequence). V lost 0 bases to trimming and J lost 5 bases; unmatched junction nucleotides: 4. CDR3 length equals 15 residues. The DNA for the CDR3 is TGTGCCAGCAGCTTAGCGGCTAGCGGGAGCCACGAGCAGTACTTC. This sequence encodes CASSLAASGSHEQYF.

The V gene is TRBV6-5, the J gene TRBJ2-1; 8 positions match TRBD2. Germline CDR1 reads MNHEY; CDR2 reads SVGAGI. J was trimmed by 2 bases and V by 2 bases; bases with no gene match: 5. The CDR3 covers 16 residues. The CDR3 DNA sequence: TGTGCCAGCAGTTACCGAGCGGGAGCTGCCTACAATGAGCAGTTCTTC. The encoded protein is CASSYRAGAAYNEQFF.

This clone was seen a handful of times. The V call is TRBV4-1, the J call TRBJ2-2; 7 nucleotides line up with TRBD1. Germline-derived CDR1 and CDR2 are MGHRA and YSYEKL. V dropped 4 bases and J dropped 4; count of bases not matched to a gene: 12. The CDR3 covers 17 residues. CDR3 amino acids: CASSPLGQLILTGELFF. CDR3 DNA: TGCGCCAGCAGCCCCCTGGGACAGCTTATACTCACCGGGGAGCTGTTTTTT.

The chain uses TRBV2 and TRBJ1-5; TRBD1 aligns across 8 bases. Trimming took 2 bases from V and 6 from J; bases not matched to a gene: 6. The CDR3 loop spans 15 amino acids. From germline, CDR1 is SNHLY and CDR2 FYNNEI. The CDR3 loop reads CASSEYETGVQPQHF. CDR3 coding DNA: TGTGCCAGCAGTGAATACGAGACAGGGGTTCAGCCCCAGCATTTT.

The V and J genes are TRBV28 and TRBJ1-5; D is unresolved. Germline values: CDR1 MDHEN, CDR2 SYDVKM. Trimming removed 5 bases from V and 7 bases from J, with 12 bases in between. The CDR3 consists of 13 residues. This CDR3 is CASSLDRVQPQHF. The CDR3 DNA sequence: TGTGCCAGCAGTCTGGACCGAGTCCAGCCCCAGCATTTT.

The J gene is TRBJ2-1, the V gene TRBV6-5, with TRBD1 matching over 7 bases. The germline V gene has CDR1 MNHEY and CDR2 SVGAGI. The CDR3 is made up of 16 amino acids. The trim removed 2 bases at V and 4 bases at J, leaving 8 bases unmatched. This CDR3 reads CASSYGEGGGYNEQFF. CDR3 bases: TGTGCCAGCAGTTACGGGGAAGGGGGCGGGTACAATGAGCAGTTCTTC.

V usage is TRBV5-6 and J usage is TRBJ2-1, with 7 bases matching TRBD2. The J segment lost 2 bases and the V segment lost 2 bases, leaving 4 bases of the junction unmatched. Germline CDR1 reads SGHDT; CDR2 reads YYEEEE. The CDR3 is made up of 15 amino acids. CDR3 bases: TGTGCCAGCAGCTTCGGGACTACCCCCTACAATGAGCAGTTCTTC. It encodes CASSFGTTPYNEQFF.

This clone was seen only once. This chain connects TRBV6-5 to TRBJ1-5; the D gene is possibly TRBD1 (6 bases). V lost 4 bases to trimming and J lost 2 bases, with 12 bases between them. The length of the CDR3 is 15 residues. Germline-derived CDR1 and CDR2 are MNHEY and SVGAGI. CDR3 nucleotides: TGTGCCAGCAGTTCCAGGGGAGAGGGCAATCAGCCCCAGCATTTT. Its translation: CASSSRGEGNQPQHF.

The chain couples TRBV5-1 to TRBJ1-2; 7 nucleotides line up with TRBD1. The CDR3 is 11 residues long. Trimming at V came to 2 bases and at J to 8 bases, leaving 0 bases not matched to a gene. Germline V CDR1 and CDR2: SGHRS, YFSETQ. The CDR3 DNA is TGCGCCAGCAGCTTACAGGGGGGCTACACCTTC. Amino acid sequence: CASSLQGGYTF. The variable domain in full, with the rest retrieved from reference TRBV5-1 and TRBJ1-2, is KAGVTQTPRYLIKTRGQQVTLSCSPISGHRSVSWYQQTPGQGLQFLFEYFSETQRNKGNFPGRFSGRQFSNSRSEMNVSTLELGDSALYLCASSLQGGYTFGSGTRLTVV.